This TCR beta chain stems from a study of naive and memory T cell subsets (dated by TCRdb to about 2017). About the study as a whole: The study applied an open-source, UMI-based TCR alpha and beta sequencing pipeline to sorted naive and memory peripheral blood T cell subsets. The results of the functional CMV T cell responses matched the IgG serology results in every case. RNA was DNase-treated and reverse transcribed with TCR constant-region primers, mostly using SuperScript III.

TCR alpha and beta chain libraries were amplified separately from the second PCR step onward. The CMV status of each donor was determined by measuring IFNgamma production from CD4+ T cells after fresh PBMCs had been stimulated overnight with CMV viral lysate. Using Miltenyi beads, CD4 T cells were first positively selected, and CD8 T cells were then positively selected from the CD4-negative fraction. Cells were stained for CD3, CD4, CD8, CD45RA, CD27 and a live/dead dye and were sorted on a BD Aria II into four subsets based on CD45RA and CD27. A few healthy volunteers provided blood, and the blood of each volunteer was split into CD4 and CD8 T cells and then into four differentiation subsets. Roughly 0.13 L of peripheral blood was collected from each donor, and PBMC were isolated by Ficoll-Paque PLUS density-gradient centrifugation. After sorting, cells were lysed in RLT buffer, RNA was extracted using a Qiagen RNeasy kit, and the extracted RNA was stored at -80 degrees C.

A remark on this clonotype: Its antigen target is currently unknown. Base qualities are not recorded, but no much larger clone differs from it by a single base.

Reading the germline V gene (reference sequence) gives CDR1 LGHDT and CDR2 YNNKEL. The CDR3 goes from the cysteine to the phenylalanine over 15 residues. Only CDR3 DNA remains: 45 bases, in frame from the first base. V loses 4 bases of germline sequence and J loses 1 base, and the interval between the two ends is 13 bases. What the authors observed across the whole study: RNA-based TCR counts may be influenced by expression changes linked to T cell activation and differentiation. A power law was followed by TCR abundance, with an exponent that differed between naive and memory subsets but was consistent across the three individuals. In both CD4 and CD8 cells, a rise in Gini index and a fall in Shannon and inverse Simpson diversity were observed from naive through CM, EM and EMRA. After error correction, only a single occurrence was seen for over 95% of naive TCR sequences, so much steeper abundance distributions were produced than in memory subsets. The repertoire findings for the naive and memory subsets could not be validated, as no ground truth was available. Clonotypes were defined as single alpha or beta chain sequences, not paired alpha/beta receptors. A few larger clonotypes were found in naive repertoires, especially CD8, and these larger clonotypes were possibly memory cells re-expressing CD45RA.

The method behind the library was UMI-ligation and nested PCR. The beta constant-region primer consisted of an equimolar mixture of two oligonucleotides that together covered TRBC1 and TRBC2. Four rounds of PCR, combining the SP2 primer with nested alpha and beta constant-region primers, were used to amplify the ligated cDNA. A single-stranded oligonucleotide bearing the SP2 primer plus a 12-nucleotide UMI was ligated onto the 3' end of the cDNA by T4 RNA ligase 1. The ligation reaction was incubated at 16°C for roughly 19-24 hours. PCR2 was typically performed as a SYBR Green qPCR and was stopped at a predetermined threshold so that over-amplification was prevented. Every purification after the first one was done using Agencourt AMPure XP magnetic beads. Library amounts were measured by Qubit and library quality was assessed on a TapeStation, where the main peak was expected at around 650 bp. The pooled libraries were sequenced on an Illumina MiSeq using v2 2x251 paired-end kits, which usually yielded roughly 0.85-2.1 million reads per sample. Each sample's library went into the pool at approximately 4 nM, and roughly 5-7.5% PhiX was added to help with cluster recognition. The study's own analysis went as follows. Decombinator assigned V and J genes to Demultiplexor-processed FASTQ reads by tag matching, allowing a single base-pair mismatch. UMIs were used by Collapsinator to correct both sequencing errors and frequency errors arising from PCR heterogeneity. CDR3Translator translated TCRs and extracted CDR3s from the conserved cysteine to the FGXG phenylalanine, flagging non-productive sequences. Gini, Shannon entropy and inverse Simpson indices were calculated on repertoires that had been subsampled to equal numbers of UMI-defined TCRs. Within the linear range, a power law was fitted by maximum likelihood to the distributions of clonotype abundance. On one naive CD8 sample, the pipeline and MIGEC gave similar UMI counts, unique TCR numbers and clonal distributions. One analysis removed from the naive repertoire any naive TCRs that were also present in any memory subset from the same donor. Repertoires were searched for around 7,000 CMV-associated CDR3 sequences compiled from VDJdb and a published dataset. The public reads were reanalyzed by TCRdb: fastp trimming at Q25, MiXCR alignment, in-frame beta chains only. Duplicate CDR3 protein sequences are folded into a single record with the most common DNA and genes. The V and J calls shown here were made by TCRdb, not taken from the authors' results. This sample lists about 150,000 distinct CDR3 sequences; roughly 22% were detected once. Approximately 0.1% of the sample belongs to the ten largest clones.

The chain is encoded by TRBV3-1 joined to TRBJ1-2; perhaps TRBD1 is the D gene, with 5 bases matching. Sequences were obtained from naive CD4+ T cells from blood. The cell subset or site label on this specimen signifies: naive T cells, CD45RA high CD27+. This clonotype originated in a human donor in good health. The CDR3 corresponds to CASSRGRQSNYGYTF. The DNA sequence follows: TGTGCCAGCAGCCGGGGGAGACAGAGTAACTATGGCTACACCTTC.